Each of the 13 T cell receptor beta chains below was sequenced from the same sample in a study of identical twins. From the 5' RACE reads, TCRdb called clonotypes with MiXCR, one entry per CDR3 protein. The table has approximately 230,000 distinct CDR3 sequences, 5% to 7% seen once. The same sample was also studied in work on T cells expressing NK-cell markers.

Sample: CD8+ T cells sorted from blood. The receptors come from a young woman in good health.

This clonotype was counted between two and nine times. V is TRBV27 and J is TRBJ2-7; 11 nucleotides match TRBD1. CDR1 is MNHEY, CDR2 SMNVEV, per germline (reference sequence). V dropped 2 bases and J dropped 6; count of bases not matched to a gene: 0. This CDR3 spans 13 amino acids. CDR3 DNA: TGTGCCAGCAGTTTAGGACAGGGGGCCGAGCAGTACTTC. Protein: CASSLGQGAEQYF.

In this sample, this clonotype turned up a few times. CDR3 nucleotides: TGTGCCAGCTGGCGGACGGCTGGAAACACCATATATTTT. Its protein product is CASWRTAGNTIYF. The gene calls are TRBV6-1 and TRBJ1-3; D gene uncertain. Looked up from germline, CDR1 is MNHNS and CDR2 is SASEGT. V was clipped by 8 bases and J by 2 bases, with 10 bases between them. The CDR3 is 13 residues long.

This clonotype was observed a few times. The chain carries TRBV27 and TRBJ1-6; no reliable D call. The CDR3 sequence is 13 residues long. Germline CDR1 and CDR2: MNHEY and SMNVEV (reference sequence). Trimming removed 3 bases from V and 13 bases from J, with 13 bases in between. The CDR3 coding sequence is TGTGCCAGCAGTTTCGGGAACACCCTTCCCCTCCACTTT. It encodes CASSFGNTLPLHF.

A few counts support this clonotype. The chain employs TRBV7-9 and TRBJ2-1; 8 bases are a match to TRBD2. Germline CDR1 SEHNR, CDR2 FQNEAQ (reference sequence). Trimming cost V 5 bases and J 6 bases; bases outside gene matches: 9. The CDR3 is made up of 15 amino acids. CDR3 sequence (DNA): TGTGCCAGCAGCCCGGGGGGGCTAGCGGGCAATGAGCAGTTCTTC. As protein: CASSPGGLAGNEQFF. Using reference TRBV7-9 and TRBJ2-1 for the parts outside the CDR3, the full variable domain is DTGVSQNPRHKITKRGQNVTFRCDPISEHNRLYWYRQTLGQGPEFLTYFQNEAQLEKSRLLSDRFSAERPKGSFSTLEIQRTEQGDSAMYLCASSPGGLAGNEQFFGPGTRLTVL.

Many counts were recorded for this clonotype. This chain joins TRBV12-3 or TRBV12-4 and TRBJ2-7, with D uncertain. The CDR3 spans 13 residues. Trimming took off 3 bases at V and 2 bases at J, with 8 bases between the two ends. For the CDR3, the DNA is TGTGCCAGCAGTTTTGGCCGACCCTACGAGCAGTACTTC. It specifies CASSFGRPYEQYF.

This chain links TRBV12-3 or TRBV12-4 with TRBJ1-1; 7 bases fit TRBD1. CDR3 size: 11 residues. Trimming at V came to 5 bases and at J to 11 bases, leaving 5 bases not matched to a gene. The CDR3 loop reads CASSPTGAAFF. DNA of the CDR3: TGTGCCAGCAGTCCCACAGGGGCGGCTTTCTTT.

This clonotype was counted ten times or more. The chain combines TRBV3-1 with TRBJ2-3, with D possibly being TRBD2 (6 bases). V lost 5 bases, J lost 4 bases, and 16 bases lay in between. The CDR3 length is 15 residues. Per the germline V gene, CDR1 is LGHDT and CDR2 is YNNKEL (reference sequence). The CDR3 sequence is CASSSEGKVADTQYF. The CDR3 coding sequence is TGTGCCAGCAGCTCGGAGGGGAAGGTGGCAGATACGCAGTATTTT.

V and J are TRBV15 and TRBJ1-1, with 8 bases matching TRBD1. CDR1 is LNHNV and CDR2 is YYDKDF in the germline V gene (reference sequence). The CDR3 is made up of 16 amino acids. Trimming cost V 0 bases and J 1 base; bases outside gene matches: 4. The CDR3 region is CATSRDRDRWNTEAFF. DNA of the CDR3: TGTGCCACCAGCAGAGACCGGGACAGGTGGAACACTGAAGCTTTCTTT.

This chain links TRBV6-5 with TRBJ2-2; no definite D call. The CDR3 is 13 amino acids. CDR1 and CDR2 (germline): MNHEY, SVGAGI. With 2 bases removed from V and 0 bases from J, the gap between germline ends came to 1 base. DNA of the CDR3: TGTGCCAGCAGTTACGCGAACACCGGGGAGCTGTTTTTT. Translating gives CASSYANTGELFF.

This clonotype has ten or more counts. V and J are TRBV11-2 and TRBJ2-7; D might be TRBD2 (6 bases). The CDR3 consists of 14 residues. Germline CDR1 reads SGHAT; CDR2 reads FQNNGV. The V and J ends lost 4 bases and 5 bases respectively, with 15 bases between them. CDR3 residues: CASSSWDFNNEQYF. As DNA, the CDR3 is TGTGCCAGCAGCTCCTGGGACTTTAACAACGAGCAGTACTTC.

This clonotype was seen only a few times. The chain recombines TRBV10-1 with TRBJ1-2; a weak D match, TRBD1 (5 bases). The CDR3 covers 13 residues. V lost 3 bases and J 3 bases, leaving 8 bases between the germline ends. Per germline, CDR1 WNHNN and CDR2 SYGVQD (reference sequence). The CDR3 is CASSEARDYGYTF. In DNA, the CDR3 is TGCGCCAGCAGTGAAGCCAGGGACTATGGCTACACCTTC.

The sample holds a few counts of this clonotype. V and J are TRBV6-1 and TRBJ1-1; TRBD1 matches at 8 bases. The CDR3 consists of 15 residues. Losses at the gene ends were 6 bases for V and 1 base for J; bases not matched to a gene: 7. Germline V CDR1 and CDR2: MNHNS, SASEGT. CDR3 region: CASSERQGRNTEAFF. CDR3 in DNA: TGTGCCAGCAGCGAGAGACAGGGGAGGAACACTGAAGCTTTCTTT.

This clonotype has ten or more counts. The chain links TRBV6-5 to TRBJ1-1; no reliable D call. V was clipped by 6 bases and J by 0 bases, with 11 bases between them. The CDR3 loop spans 14 amino acids. Germline CDR1 reads MNHEY; CDR2 reads SVGAGI. The CDR3 protein is CASSLQSLNTEAFF. The CDR3 DNA follows: TGTGCCAGCAGCTTACAGTCTCTGAACACTGAAGCTTTCTTT.